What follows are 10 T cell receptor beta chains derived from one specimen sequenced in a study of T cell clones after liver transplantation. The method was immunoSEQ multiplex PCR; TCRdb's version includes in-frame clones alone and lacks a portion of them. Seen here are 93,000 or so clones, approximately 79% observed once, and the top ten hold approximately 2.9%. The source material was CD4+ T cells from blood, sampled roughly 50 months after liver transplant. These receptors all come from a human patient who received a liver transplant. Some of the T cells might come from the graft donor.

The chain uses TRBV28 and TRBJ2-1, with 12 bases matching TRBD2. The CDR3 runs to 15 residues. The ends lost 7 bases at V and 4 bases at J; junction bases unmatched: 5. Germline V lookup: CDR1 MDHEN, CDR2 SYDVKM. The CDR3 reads CASTWTSGVYNEQFF. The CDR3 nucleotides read TGTGCCAGCACATGGACTAGCGGGGTATACAATGAGCAGTTCTTC.

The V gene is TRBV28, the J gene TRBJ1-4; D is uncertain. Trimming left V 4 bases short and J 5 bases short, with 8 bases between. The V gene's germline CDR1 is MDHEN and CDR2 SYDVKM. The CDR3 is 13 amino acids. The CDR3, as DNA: TGTGCCAGCAGTTCAGGCCGAAATGAAAAACTGTTTTTT. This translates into CASSSGRNEKLFF.

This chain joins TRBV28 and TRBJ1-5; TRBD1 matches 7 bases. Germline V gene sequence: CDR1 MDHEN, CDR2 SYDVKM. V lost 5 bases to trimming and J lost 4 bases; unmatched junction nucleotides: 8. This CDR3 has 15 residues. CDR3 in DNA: TGTGCCAGCAGTCTACTCGGGACAGCTAATCAGCCCCAGCATTTT. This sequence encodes CASSLLGTANQPQHF.

CDR3 sequence (DNA): TGTGCCAGCAGTGTCGGGACAGGGGGCTCTCAGCCCCAGCATTTT. Translation: CASSVGTGGSQPQHF. The chain carries TRBV6-5 and TRBJ1-5; 12 bases align to TRBD1. The CDR3 loop spans 15 amino acids. Trimming cost V 5 bases and J 6 bases; bases outside gene matches: 5. The V gene's germline CDR1 is MNHEY and CDR2 SVGAGI.

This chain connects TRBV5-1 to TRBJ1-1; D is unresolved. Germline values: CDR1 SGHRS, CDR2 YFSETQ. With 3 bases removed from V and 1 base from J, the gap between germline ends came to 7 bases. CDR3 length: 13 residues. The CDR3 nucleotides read TGCGCCAGCAGCTCCACCACGAACACTGAAGCTTTCTTT. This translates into CASSSTTNTEAFF.

The CDR3: CASSLGVEGQPQHF. CDR3 DNA: TGTGCCAGCAGCTTAGGGGTGGAAGGACAGCCCCAGCATTTT. V usage is TRBV11-2 and J usage is TRBJ1-5; the D is unclear. CDR3 length equals 14 residues. Trimming removed 1 base at V and 7 bases at J, with 11 bases between. Germline CDR1 is SGHAT and CDR2 is FQNNGV. The full variable domain, its missing parts supplied by reference TRBV11-2 and TRBJ1-5, is EAGVAQSPRYKIIEKRQSVAFWCNPISGHATLYWYQQILGQGPKLLIQFQNNGVVDDSQLPKDRFSAERLKGVDSTLKIQPAKLEDSAVYLCASSLGVEGQPQHFGDGTRLSIL.

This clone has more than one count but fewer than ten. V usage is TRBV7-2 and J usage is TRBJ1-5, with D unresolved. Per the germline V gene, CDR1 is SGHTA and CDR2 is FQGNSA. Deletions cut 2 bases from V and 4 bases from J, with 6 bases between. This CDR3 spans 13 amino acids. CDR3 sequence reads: CASSLSANQPQHF. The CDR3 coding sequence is TGTGCCAGCAGCTTATCCGCTAATCAGCCCCAGCATTTT.

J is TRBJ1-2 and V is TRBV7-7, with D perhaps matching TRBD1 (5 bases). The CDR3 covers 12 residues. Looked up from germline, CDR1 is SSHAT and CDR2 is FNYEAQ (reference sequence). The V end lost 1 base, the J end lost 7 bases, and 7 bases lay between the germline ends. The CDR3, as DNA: TGTGCCAGCAGCTTAGAAGGGGTTGGCTACACCTTC. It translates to CASSLEGVGYTF.

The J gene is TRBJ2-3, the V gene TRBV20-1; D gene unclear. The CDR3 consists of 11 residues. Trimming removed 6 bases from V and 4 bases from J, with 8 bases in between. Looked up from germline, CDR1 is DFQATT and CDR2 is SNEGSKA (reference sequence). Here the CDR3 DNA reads TGCAGTGCCCCTGCCCCAGATACGCAGTATTTT. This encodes CSAPAPDTQYF.

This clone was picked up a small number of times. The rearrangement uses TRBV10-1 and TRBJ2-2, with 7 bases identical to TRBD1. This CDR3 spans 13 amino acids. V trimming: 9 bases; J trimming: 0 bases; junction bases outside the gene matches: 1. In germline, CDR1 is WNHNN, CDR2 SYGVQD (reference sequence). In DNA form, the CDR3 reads TGCGCCAGGGGGACAGCGAACACCGGGGAGCTGTTTTTT. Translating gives CARGTANTGELFF.